This T cell receptor (beta chain) was sequenced during a study of regulatory T cells in long-lasting Graves disease. The study, taken as a whole, reports: TRBV28, TRBJ1-2 and TRBJ2-5 were favored in persistent disease.

The CDR3 is 14 residues long. V was cut by 3 bases and J by 7 bases, with 13 bases left in between. Looked up from germline, CDR1 is LNHDA and CDR2 is SQIVND (reference sequence). Described time point: newly diagnosed GD, antithyroid drugs for less than 3 months. Following extraction of RNA from PBMCs, that RNA was used to make the TCR library. Concerning this clonotype: Antigen specificity is unknown.

Construction of the TCR beta libraries employed iRepertoire HTBI primers in conjunction with Arm-PCR of CDR3 regions. Per the study methods: Overall, samples carried 62 TRBV and 14 TRBJ segments. TCRdb reprocessed the multiplex PCR reads with MiXCR, giving one entry per CDR3 protein. TCRdb assigned the V and J calls; the authors' analysis was not used. Of about 430,000 distinct CDR3 sequences listed, about 15% are singletons. These data were also filed under a second study, of T cells in Graves' hyperthyroidism and ophthalmopathy. This second study says: Hyperthyroidism of Graves' type that showed no ophthalmopathy progression within 18 months was stable.

Material: peripheral blood mononuclear cells (PBMCs), obtained at new diagnosis, from a patient treated with antithyroid drugs. This TCR derives from a woman aged 40 to 50 with Graves disease. The J gene is TRBJ2-1, the V gene TRBV19; D is perhaps TRBD2 (6 bases). This CDR3 reads CASSIIGGDNEQFF. CDR3 in DNA: TGTGCCAGTAGTATTATAGGAGGGGATAATGAGCAGTTCTTC.